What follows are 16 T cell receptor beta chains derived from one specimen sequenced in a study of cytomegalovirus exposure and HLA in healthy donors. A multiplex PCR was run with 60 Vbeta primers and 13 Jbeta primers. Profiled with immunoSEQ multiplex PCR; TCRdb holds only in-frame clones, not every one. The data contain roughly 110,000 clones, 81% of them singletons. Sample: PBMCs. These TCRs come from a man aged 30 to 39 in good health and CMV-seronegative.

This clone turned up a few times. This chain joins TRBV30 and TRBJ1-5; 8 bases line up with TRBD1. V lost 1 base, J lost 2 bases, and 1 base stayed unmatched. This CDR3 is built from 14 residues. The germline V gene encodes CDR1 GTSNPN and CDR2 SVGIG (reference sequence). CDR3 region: CAWSAGQGNQPQHF. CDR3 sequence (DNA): TGTGCCTGGAGTGCGGGACAGGGCAATCAGCCCCAGCATTTT.

The CDR3 bases are TGTGCCAGCAGTGATGGACAGGGTGTACGAGGCTACACCTTC. Translating it yields CASSDGQGVRGYTF. The chain uses TRBV6-1 and TRBJ1-2, with 8 bases fitting TRBD1. The CDR3 loop spans 14 amino acids. Germline CDR1 and CDR2: MNHNS and SASEGT. J gave up 8 bases and V 3 bases, and 8 bases lay outside the gene matches.

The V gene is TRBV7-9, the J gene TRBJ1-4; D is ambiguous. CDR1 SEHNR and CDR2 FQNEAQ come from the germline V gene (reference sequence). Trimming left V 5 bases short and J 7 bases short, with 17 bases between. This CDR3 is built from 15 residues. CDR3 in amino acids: CASSPDISGGEKLFF. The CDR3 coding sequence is TGTGCCAGCAGCCCCGACATCTCTGGAGGTGAAAAACTGTTTTTT.

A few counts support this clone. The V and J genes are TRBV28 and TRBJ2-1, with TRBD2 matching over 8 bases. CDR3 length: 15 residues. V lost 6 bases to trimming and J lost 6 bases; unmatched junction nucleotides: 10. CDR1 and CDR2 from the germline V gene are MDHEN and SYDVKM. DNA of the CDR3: TGTGCCAGCAGACTTAGCGGGATTGAATCCAATGAGCAGTTCTTC. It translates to CASRLSGIESNEQFF.

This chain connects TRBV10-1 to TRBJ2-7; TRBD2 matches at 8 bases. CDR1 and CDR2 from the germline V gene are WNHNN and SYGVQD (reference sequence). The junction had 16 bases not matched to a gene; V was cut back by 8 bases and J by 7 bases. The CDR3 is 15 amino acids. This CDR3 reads CASGSGAAGVKEQYF. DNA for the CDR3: TGCGCCAGCGGATCCGGGGCAGCGGGAGTGAAGGAGCAGTACTTC.

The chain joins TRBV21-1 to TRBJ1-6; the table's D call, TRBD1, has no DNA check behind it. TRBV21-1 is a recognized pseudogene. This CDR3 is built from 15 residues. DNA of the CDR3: TGTGCCAGCAGCACAAGCAGGGGGTTTGATTCACCCCTCCACTTT. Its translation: CASSTSRGFDSPLHF.

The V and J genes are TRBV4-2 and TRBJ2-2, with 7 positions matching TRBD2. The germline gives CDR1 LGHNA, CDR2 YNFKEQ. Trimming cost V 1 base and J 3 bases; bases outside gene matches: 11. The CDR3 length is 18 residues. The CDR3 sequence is CASSQGLAAGRYTGELFF. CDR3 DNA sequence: TGTGCCAGCAGCCAAGGCCTAGCGGCCGGGCGGTACACCGGGGAGCTGTTTTTT.

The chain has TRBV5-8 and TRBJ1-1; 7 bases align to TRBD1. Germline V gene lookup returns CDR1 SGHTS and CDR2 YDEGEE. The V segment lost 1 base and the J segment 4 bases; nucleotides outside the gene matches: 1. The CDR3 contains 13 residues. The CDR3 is CASSLRGPTEAFF. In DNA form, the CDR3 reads TGTGCCAGCAGCTTGAGGGGGCCCACTGAAGCTTTCTTT.

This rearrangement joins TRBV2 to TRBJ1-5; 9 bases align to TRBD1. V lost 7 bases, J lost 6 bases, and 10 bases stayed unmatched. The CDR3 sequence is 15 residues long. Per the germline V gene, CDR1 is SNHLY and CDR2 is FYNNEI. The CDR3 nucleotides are TGTGCCAGCACGAAGGACAGGGGAGAGGGTCAGCCCCAGCATTTT. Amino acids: CASTKDRGEGQPQHF.

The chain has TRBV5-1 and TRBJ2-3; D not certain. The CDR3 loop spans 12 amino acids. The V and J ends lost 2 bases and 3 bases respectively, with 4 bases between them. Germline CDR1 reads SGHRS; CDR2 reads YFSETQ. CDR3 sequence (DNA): TGCGCCAGCAGCTTCCAAACAGATACGCAGTATTTT. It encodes CASSFQTDTQYF.

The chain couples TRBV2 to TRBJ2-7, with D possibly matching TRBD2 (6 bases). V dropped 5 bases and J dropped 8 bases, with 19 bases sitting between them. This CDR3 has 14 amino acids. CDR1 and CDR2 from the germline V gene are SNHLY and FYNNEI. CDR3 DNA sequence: TGTGCCAGCAGTTCCTCGGGACTCCTCCCCCAGCAGTACTTC. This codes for CASSSSGLLPQQYF.

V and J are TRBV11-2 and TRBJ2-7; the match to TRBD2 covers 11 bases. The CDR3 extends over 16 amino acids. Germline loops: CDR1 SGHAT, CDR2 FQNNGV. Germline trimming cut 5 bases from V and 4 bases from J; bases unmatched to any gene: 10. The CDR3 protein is CASSDPTSGIPYEQYF. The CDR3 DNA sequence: TGTGCCAGCAGCGACCCGACTAGCGGGATACCTTACGAGCAGTACTTC.

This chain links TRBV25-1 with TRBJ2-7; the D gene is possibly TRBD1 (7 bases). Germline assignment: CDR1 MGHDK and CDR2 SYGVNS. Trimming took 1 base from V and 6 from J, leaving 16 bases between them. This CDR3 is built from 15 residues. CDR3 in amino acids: CASSELARGRPEQYF. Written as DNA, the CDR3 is TGTGCCAGCAGTGAATTAGCCAGGGGGAGGCCCGAGCAGTACTTC.

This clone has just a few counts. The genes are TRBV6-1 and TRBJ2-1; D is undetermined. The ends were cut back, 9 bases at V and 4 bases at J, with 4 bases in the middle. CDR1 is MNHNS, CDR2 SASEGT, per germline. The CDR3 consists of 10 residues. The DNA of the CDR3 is TGTGCCAGTGAGTACAATGAGCAGTTCTTC. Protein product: CASEYNEQFF.

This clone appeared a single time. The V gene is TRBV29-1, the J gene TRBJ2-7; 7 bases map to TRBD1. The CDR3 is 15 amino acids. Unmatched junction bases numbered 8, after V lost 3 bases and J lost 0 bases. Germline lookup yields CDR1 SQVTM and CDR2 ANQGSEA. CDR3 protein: CSVEGLTGTSYEQYF. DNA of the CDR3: TGCAGCGTTGAGGGTTTGACAGGGACCTCCTACGAGCAGTACTTC.

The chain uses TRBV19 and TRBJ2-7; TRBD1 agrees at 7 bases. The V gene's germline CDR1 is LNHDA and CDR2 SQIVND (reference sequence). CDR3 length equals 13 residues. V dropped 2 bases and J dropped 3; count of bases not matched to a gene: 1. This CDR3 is CASSIRQGYEQYF. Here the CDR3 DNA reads TGTGCCAGTAGTATACGACAGGGCTACGAGCAGTACTTC.